This entry lists 31 T cell receptor beta chains sequenced from one sample in a study of breast tumors, draining lymph nodes, adjacent tissues. TCRdb re-called the multiplex PCR reads through MiXCR, storing one row per CDR3 protein. The repertoire holds 60,000 to 65,000 distinct CDR3 sequences, with around 60% as singletons. The specimen was breast tumor tissue. All receptors derive from a female donor with breast cancer. Some clones in this sample may be carry-over from other donors' samples.

This clonotype was counted between two and nine times. One base away lies a much larger clone, so this may be a sequencing read error. The V and J genes are TRBV12-3 or TRBV12-4 and TRBJ2-5, with 9 bases lining up with TRBD2. V lost 4 bases and J lost 5; bases outside the gene matches: 8. This CDR3 spans 15 amino acids. This CDR3 is CASSSSGKALETQYF. CDR3 DNA sequence: TGTGCCAGCAGTTCTAGCGGGAAGGCCTTGGAGACCCAGTACTTC.

This chain joins TRBV15 and TRBJ2-7, with D possibly matching TRBD2 (5 bases). The V gene lost 1 base and the J gene lost 4 bases, with 17 bases spanning the gap. Germline V gene lookup returns CDR1 LNHNV and CDR2 YYDKDF (reference sequence). This CDR3 comprises 16 residues. In nucleotides, the CDR3 is TGTGCCACCAGCAGAGTATACGGGGAGAGAGGGTACGAGCAGTACTTC. Its protein product is CATSRVYGERGYEQYF.

V usage is TRBV5-1 and J usage is TRBJ2-7; 7 bases match TRBD1. Trimming cost V 4 bases and J 5 bases; bases outside gene matches: 3. Germline V lookup: CDR1 SGHRS, CDR2 YFSETQ. The CDR3 runs to 12 residues. This chain's CDR3 is CASSMTGNEQYF. The CDR3 region has the DNA TGCGCCAGCAGCATGACAGGGAACGAGCAGTACTTC.

The genes are TRBV20-1 and TRBJ2-1, with 13 bases that match TRBD2. J gave up 6 bases and V 6 bases, and 8 bases lay outside the gene matches. This CDR3 has 15 amino acids. CDR1 and CDR2 (germline): DFQATT, SNEGSKA (reference sequence). The CDR3: CSARTSGGRGNEQFF. The DNA of the CDR3 is TGCAGTGCCAGGACTAGCGGGGGACGGGGCAATGAGCAGTTCTTC.

Remarks on this clonotype: Germline is not matched at one junction end, which may reflect a read error. V gene TRBV19 combines with J gene TRBJ2-2, with D possibly matching TRBD1 (5 bases). Germline assignment: CDR1 LNHDA and CDR2 SQIVND (reference sequence). There are 15 residues in the CDR3. The CDR3 nucleotides read TGTGCCAGTAGTACCACAGGTATTTCTGGAAACACCATATGTTTT. Encoded protein: CASSTTGISGNTICF.

Many counts were recorded for this clonotype. This sequence joins TRBV10-2 and TRBJ2-3; no definite D call. The CDR3 has 12 residues. Germline-derived CDR1 and CDR2 are WSHSY and SAAADI. V dropped 4 bases and J dropped 0 bases, with 2 bases sitting between them. The CDR3 is CASSVSTDTQYF. CDR3 nucleotides: TGCGCCAGCAGTGTTAGCACAGATACGCAGTATTTT.

A remark on this clonotype: It is likely a read error, because the conserved phenylalanine at the end of the CDR3 is missing. CDR3 bases: TGTGCCTGGAGCTTGACAATGAACACTGAAGCTTTCTCT. It translates to CAWSLTMNTEAFS. V and J are TRBV30 and TRBJ1-1, with D unclear. The CDR3 runs to 13 residues. Germline loops: CDR1 GTSNPN, CDR2 SVGIG (reference sequence). V was shortened by 3 bases and J by 0 bases, with 8 bases between the two germline ends.

This clonotype was counted once. The chain links TRBV20-1 to TRBJ2-1, with 12 nucleotides matching TRBD2. Trimming took 3 bases from V and 6 from J; bases not matched to a gene: 3. This CDR3 is built from 14 residues. Germline loops: CDR1 DFQATT, CDR2 SNEGSKA (reference sequence). The CDR3 loop reads CSASASGGGNEQFF. The CDR3 DNA is TGCAGTGCTAGTGCTAGCGGGGGGGGCAATGAGCAGTTCTTC.

Comments on this clonotype: Sequence at one end of the junction differs from germline and may be a read error. The V gene is TRBV24-1, the J gene TRBJ2-1, with unresolved D. The CDR3 runs to 13 residues. CDR1 and CDR2 from the germline V gene are KGHDR and SFDVKD. CDR3 loop: CASSLSVYNEQFF. In DNA form, the CDR3 reads TGTGCCAGCAGTTTGAGTGTCTACAATGAGCAGTTCTTC.

This clonotype came up a few times. The rearrangement links TRBV4-3 to TRBJ1-1; the D is unclear. Germline CDR1 reads LGHNA; CDR2 reads YSLEER. The CDR3 length is 20 residues. The V end was cut by 2 bases, the J end by 0 bases, with 25 bases between. The CDR3 is CASSQIRTDLLIRVNTEAFF. The CDR3 DNA reads as TGCGCCAGCAGCCAAATTCGAACAGACTTACTCATTAGGGTGAACACTGAAGCTTTCTTT.

This clonotype has ten or more counts. V is TRBV18 and J is TRBJ2-7; TRBD2 matches at 8 bases. The germline V gene has CDR1 KGHSH and CDR2 LQKENI. V gave up 6 bases and J gave up 7 bases; unmatched junction bases: 17. CDR3 length: 16 amino acids. CDR3: CASSPQPGGARGEQYF. For the CDR3, the DNA is TGTGCCAGCTCCCCCCAACCGGGGGGGGCTCGTGGTGAGCAGTACTTC.

This clonotype has at least ten counts. This sequence joins TRBV11-2 and TRBJ2-3; 7 bases fit TRBD1. Germline V gene data show CDR1 as SGHAT and CDR2 as FQNNGV. Trimming took 3 bases from V and 7 from J; bases not matched to a gene: 4. CDR3 length: 13 residues. The CDR3 DNA sequence: TGTGCCAGCAGCTTCGGACAGGACTATACGCAGTATTTT. Its protein is CASSFGQDYTQYF.

The DNA of the CDR3 is TGTGCCAGCAGTGGGGGCCGACGGCTGAACTATGGCTACACCTTC. Residues: CASSGGRRLNYGYTF. V gene TRBV5-5 combines with J gene TRBJ1-2, with a possible D match to TRBD1 (6 bases). This CDR3 contains 15 residues. Trimming removed 5 bases at V and 2 bases at J, with 16 bases between. Germline CDR1 and CDR2: SGHKS and YYEKEE (reference sequence).

The V call is TRBV15, the J call TRBJ2-1; D unclear. Trimming took off 0 bases at V and 8 bases at J, with 11 bases between the two ends. Per the germline V gene, CDR1 is LNHNV and CDR2 is YYDKDF (reference sequence). The CDR3 consists of 14 residues. In nucleotides, the CDR3 is TGTGCCACCAGCAGAGAACGTCAGTTCCATGAGCAGTTCTTC. Amino acids: CATSRERQFHEQFF.

This clonotype was recorded once. The chain has TRBV6-2 or TRBV6-3 and TRBJ1-1; D gene ambiguous. The length of the CDR3 is 13 residues. Germline V gene data show CDR1 as MNHEY and CDR2 as SVGEGT. Between the trimmed V and J ends, which lost 4 bases and 5 bases, there was a span of 11 bases. CDR3 coding DNA: TGTGCCAGCAGTTTCCTAGCGGGGACTGAAGCTTTCTTT. Translated, it gives CASSFLAGTEAFF.

This clonotype has ten or more counts. The chain is built from TRBV5-1 and TRBJ1-3; 7 nucleotides agree with TRBD1. The CDR3 extends over 15 amino acids. The germline V gene encodes CDR1 SGHRS and CDR2 YFSETQ. Trimming removed 0 bases from V and 2 bases from J; junction bases left unmatched: 2. CDR3 residues: CASSLDGTAGNTIYF. CDR3 nucleotides: TGCGCCAGCAGCTTGGATGGGACAGCTGGAAACACCATATATTTT.

This clonotype was detected many times. The chain recombines TRBV7-6 with TRBJ2-1, with a tentative D call TRBD2 (6 bases). CDR3 size: 14 residues. Germline CDR1 and CDR2: SGHVS and FNYEAQ. Deletions cut 3 bases from V and 9 bases from J, with 15 bases between. CDR3 sequence: CASSLFRGNGEQFF. The CDR3 DNA follows: TGTGCCAGCAGCTTGTTCCGCGGGAATGGTGAGCAGTTCTTC. Combining the CDR3 with reference TRBV7-6 and TRBJ2-1 gives the whole variable domain GAGVSQSPRYKVTKRGQDVALRCDPISGHVSLYWYRQALGQGPEFLTYFNYEAQQDKSGLPNDRFSAERPEGSISTLTIQRTEQRDSAMYRCASSLFRGNGEQFFGPGTRLTVL.

Many counts were recorded for this clonotype. V and J are TRBV20-1 and TRBJ2-7, with TRBD1 identical over 8 bases. The V segment lost 1 base and the J segment 4 bases; nucleotides outside the gene matches: 9. The V gene's germline CDR1 is DFQATT and CDR2 SNEGSKA (reference sequence). There are 15 residues in the CDR3. Here the CDR3 reads CSARVKDRAFYEQYF. In DNA, the CDR3 is TGCAGTGCTAGAGTCAAGGACAGGGCCTTTTACGAGCAGTACTTC.

The chain is built from TRBV7-7 and TRBJ2-1; the D gene is possibly TRBD2 (6 bases). Germline V gene sequence: CDR1 SSHAT, CDR2 FNYEAQ (reference sequence). The length of the CDR3 is 9 residues. For the CDR3, the DNA is TGTGCTAGCGGCCGTGAGCAGTTCTTC. Protein product: CASGREQFF.

This clonotype was seen ten or more times. The rearrangement uses TRBV2 and TRBJ2-7; 7 bases line up with TRBD1. Germline values: CDR1 SNHLY, CDR2 FYNNEI. The CDR3 extends over 13 amino acids. V lost 6 bases and J lost 6; bases outside the gene matches: 8. The CDR3 DNA reads TGTGCCAGCAGCGAGACAGGGTTGGGCGAGCAGTACTTC. Translating it yields CASSETGLGEQYF.

This clonotype has a single count. The J gene is TRBJ1-3, the V gene TRBV7-2; no firm D call. Germline CDR1 reads SGHTA; CDR2 reads FQGNSA. There are 12 residues in the CDR3. Trimming left V 5 bases short and J 12 bases short, with 14 bases between. CDR3 loop: CASSPSWGDIYF. The CDR3 nucleotides are TGTGCCAGCAGCCCTTCCTGGGGAGACATATATTTT. The full variable domain, rest sourced from reference TRBV7-2 and TRBJ1-3, is GAGVSQSPSNKVTEKGKDVELRCDPISGHTALYWYRQSLGQGLEFLIYFQGNSAPDKSGLPSDRFSAERTGGSVSTLTIQRTQQEDSAVYLCASSPSWGDIYFGEGSWLTVV.

This clonotype was detected many times. The chain carries TRBV15 and TRBJ2-2; 7 positions match TRBD1. The CDR3 has 15 amino acids. Germline V CDR1 and CDR2: LNHNV, YYDKDF (reference sequence). Trimming cost V 8 bases and J 0 bases; bases outside gene matches: 6. As DNA, the CDR3 is TGTGCCACCGTACAGGGGACCGCGAACACCGGGGAGCTGTTTTTT. It specifies CATVQGTANTGELFF.

The rearrangement links TRBV7-9 to TRBJ1-5, with 7 bases fitting TRBD1. The CDR3 contains 17 residues. Germline V gene data show CDR1 as SEHNR and CDR2 as FQNEAQ (reference sequence). The ends lost 6 bases at V and 4 bases at J; junction bases unmatched: 15. CDR3 residues: CASSAGLAGQPNQPQHF. The CDR3 nucleotides are TGTGCCAGCAGTGCGGGGCTAGCGGGACAGCCTAATCAGCCCCAGCATTTT.

There are many counts of this clonotype. The CDR3 DNA is TGTGCCAGCAGCTTGGAATTTTTGGGACAGGGGGCGCGTGGCTACACCTTC. It encodes CASSLEFLGQGARGYTF. The chain has TRBV5-5 and TRBJ1-2; 12 bases match TRBD1. Germline V CDR1 and CDR2: SGHKS, YYEKEE (reference sequence). This CDR3 comprises 17 residues. The J segment lost 7 bases and the V segment lost 0 bases, leaving 10 bases of the junction unmatched. The whole variable domain, filled in from reference TRBV5-5 and TRBJ1-2, reads DAGVTQSPTHLIKTRGQQVTLRCSPISGHKSVSWYQQVLGQGPQFIFQYYEKEERGRGNFPDRFSARQFPNYSSELNVNALLLGDSALYLCASSLEFLGQGARGYTFGSGTRLTVV.

The chain combines TRBV12-3 or TRBV12-4 with TRBJ2-1; 10 bases line up with TRBD2. This CDR3 has 15 residues. Trimming cost V 7 bases and J 7 bases; bases outside gene matches: 10. The CDR3 is CASTILAGIVNEQFF. In DNA form, the CDR3 reads TGTGCCAGCACCATACTAGCGGGGATTGTTAATGAGCAGTTCTTC.

This clonotype was seen ten or more times. The chain combines TRBV6-2 or TRBV6-3 with TRBJ2-1; TRBD2 matches 13 bases. In germline, CDR1 is MNHEY, CDR2 SVGEGT. The CDR3 has 17 amino acids. With 5 bases clipped from V and 7 bases from J, the junction kept 11 bases outside the gene matches. DNA for the CDR3: TGTGCCAGCAGTCCGCTCCTACTAGCGGGGGGGCGGAATGAGCAGTTCTTC. Its translation is CASSPLLLAGGRNEQFF.

This clonotype has ten or more counts. The genes are TRBV4-1 and TRBJ2-7, with TRBD2 as a possible D gene (6 bases). CDR3 length: 15 residues. Trimming stripped 0 bases from V and 4 bases from J, with 13 bases between. Germline assignment: CDR1 MGHRA and CDR2 YSYEKL. CDR3 sequence: CASSQDEGGGYEQYF. CDR3 nucleotides: TGCGCCAGCAGCCAAGATGAGGGAGGTGGATACGAGCAGTACTTC.

To note about this clonotype: One junction end disagrees with the germline gene, perhaps due to a read error. V and J are TRBV19 and TRBJ1-6, with 8 nucleotides matching TRBD1. This CDR3 has 13 residues. The germline V gene has CDR1 LNHDA and CDR2 SQIVND (reference sequence). CDR3 coding DNA: TGTGCCAGTAGAGACAGGGGAGTTTCACCCCCCCACTTT. Translated: CASRDRGVSPPHF.

V usage is TRBV5-1 and J usage is TRBJ2-3, with D perhaps matching TRBD2 (6 bases). The CDR3 contains 14 residues. CDR1 SGHRS and CDR2 YFSETQ come from the germline V gene. V was trimmed by 1 base and J by 6 bases, leaving 12 bases between them. CDR3 sequence reads: CASSLRASEDTQYF. CDR3 nucleotide sequence: TGCGCCAGCAGCTTGAGGGCTAGCGAGGATACGCAGTATTTT.

CDR3 loop: CASSARTGSTDTQYF. In nucleotides, the CDR3 is TGTGCCAGCAGCGCTCGGACAGGGTCCACAGATACGCAGTATTTT. The chain couples TRBV9 to TRBJ2-3; 8 bases agree with TRBD1. The J segment lost 2 bases and the V segment lost 3 bases, leaving 5 bases of the junction unmatched. This CDR3 is built from 15 residues. CDR1 SGDLS and CDR2 YYNGEE come from the germline V gene.

This clonotype was seen many times. The DNA for the CDR3 is TGTGCCAGCAGAGCCCCCGGGGCCTACGAGCAGTACTTC. This encodes CASRAPGAYEQYF. V gene TRBV6-5 combines with J gene TRBJ2-7; tentatively, D is TRBD2 (5 bases). Germline V gene lookup returns CDR1 MNHEY and CDR2 SVGAGI. The CDR3 length is 13 residues. Between the trimmed V and J ends, which lost 6 bases and 2 bases, there was a span of 11 bases.